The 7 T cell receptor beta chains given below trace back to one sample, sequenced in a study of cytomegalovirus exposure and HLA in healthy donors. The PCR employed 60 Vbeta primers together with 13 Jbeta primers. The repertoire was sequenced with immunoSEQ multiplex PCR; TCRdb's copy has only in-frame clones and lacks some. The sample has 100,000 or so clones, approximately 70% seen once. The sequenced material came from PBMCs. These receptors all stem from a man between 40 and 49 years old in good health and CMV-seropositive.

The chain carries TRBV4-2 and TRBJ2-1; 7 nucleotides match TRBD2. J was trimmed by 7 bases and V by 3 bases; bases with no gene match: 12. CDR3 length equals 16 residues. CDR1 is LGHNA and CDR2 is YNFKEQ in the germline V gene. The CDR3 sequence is CASSHPGTTPPNEQFF. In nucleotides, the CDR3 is TGTGCCAGCAGCCATCCCGGGACTACCCCTCCGAATGAGCAGTTCTTC.

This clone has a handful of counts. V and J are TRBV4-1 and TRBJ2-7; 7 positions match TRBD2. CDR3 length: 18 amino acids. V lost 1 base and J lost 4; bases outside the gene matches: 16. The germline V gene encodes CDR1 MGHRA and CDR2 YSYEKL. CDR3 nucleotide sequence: TGCGCCAGCAGCCAAGGGACGGGACTACAGACTTTCAAGTACGAGCAGTACTTC. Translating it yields CASSQGTGLQTFKYEQYF.

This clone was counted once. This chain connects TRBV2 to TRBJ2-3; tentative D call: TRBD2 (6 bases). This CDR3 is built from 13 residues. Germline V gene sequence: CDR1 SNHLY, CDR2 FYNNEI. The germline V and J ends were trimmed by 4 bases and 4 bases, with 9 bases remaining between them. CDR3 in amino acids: CASSAGSPDTQYF. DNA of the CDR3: TGTGCCAGCAGTGCCGGGAGTCCAGATACGCAGTATTTT.

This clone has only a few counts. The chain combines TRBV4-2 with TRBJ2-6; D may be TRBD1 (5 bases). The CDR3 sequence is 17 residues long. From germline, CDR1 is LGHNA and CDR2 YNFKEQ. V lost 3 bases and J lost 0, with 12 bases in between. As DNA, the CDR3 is TGTGCCAGCAGCCAGACCCTGACAGACTCTGGGGCCAACGTCCTGACTTTC. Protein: CASSQTLTDSGANVLTF.

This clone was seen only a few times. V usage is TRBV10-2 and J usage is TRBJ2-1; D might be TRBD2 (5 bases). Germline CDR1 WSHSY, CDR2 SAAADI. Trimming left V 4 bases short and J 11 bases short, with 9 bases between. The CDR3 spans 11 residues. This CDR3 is CASSVSGKQFF. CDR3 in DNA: TGCGCCAGCAGTGTAAGCGGAAAGCAGTTCTTC.

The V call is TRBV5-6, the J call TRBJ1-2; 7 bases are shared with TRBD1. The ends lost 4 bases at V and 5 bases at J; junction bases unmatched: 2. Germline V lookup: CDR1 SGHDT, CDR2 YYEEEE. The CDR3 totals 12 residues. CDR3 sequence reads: CASSPGQYGYTF. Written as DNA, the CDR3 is TGTGCCAGCAGCCCGGGACAGTATGGCTACACCTTC.

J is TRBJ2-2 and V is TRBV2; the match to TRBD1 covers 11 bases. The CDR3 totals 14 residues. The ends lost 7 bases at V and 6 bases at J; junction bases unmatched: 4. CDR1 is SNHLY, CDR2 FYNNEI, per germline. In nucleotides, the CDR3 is TGTGCCAGCAACGGACAGGGGGCACCCGGGGAGCTGTTTTTT. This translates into CASNGQGAPGELFF.